Following are 19 T cell receptor beta chains from one sample sequenced in a study of blood T cell repertoires in COVID-19. Repertoires were generated with immunoSEQ multiplex PCR, while TCRdb's copy carries only in-frame clones and drops some. The sample shows around 180,000 clones, approximately 89% of them seen only once. Sample: peripheral blood. The receptors shown here come from a woman aged 25 to 39 with acute or convalescent COVID-19.

The V call is TRBV29-1, the J call TRBJ1-1; D is possibly TRBD1 (6 bases). Germline V gives CDR1 SQVTM, CDR2 ANQGSEA. V lost 7 bases to trimming and J lost 1 base, with 13 bases between them. The CDR3 extends over 13 amino acids. CDR3 sequence: CSAATGPNTEAFF. In nucleotides, the CDR3 is TGCAGCGCTGCGACAGGCCCGAACACTGAAGCTTTCTTT.

This clone was seen only once. The CDR3 protein is CSVEDRGKETQYF. CDR3 in DNA: TGCAGCGTTGAAGATCGGGGTAAAGAGACCCAGTACTTC. The rearrangement links TRBV29-1 to TRBJ2-5; tentatively, D is TRBD2 (5 bases). The CDR3 has 13 residues. Germline V gene lookup returns CDR1 SQVTM and CDR2 ANQGSEA. V was clipped by 0 bases and J by 3 bases, with 8 bases between them.

Comment on this clone: A junction boundary mismatches the germline segment, possibly from a read error. This rearrangement joins TRBV28 to TRBJ2-7; tentatively, D is TRBD1 (5 bases). Germline CDR1 is MDHEN and CDR2 is SYDVKM. The CDR3 covers 12 residues. The CDR3 reads CASRQNRAGPHF. The CDR3 DNA reads as TGTGCCAGCAGGCAGAACCGGGCAGGGCCCCATTTC.

The table lists this clone with a few counts. This rearrangement joins TRBV12-3 or TRBV12-4 to TRBJ1-2; D remains ambiguous. V was cut by 3 bases and J by 4 bases, with 6 bases left in between. CDR3 length: 12 residues. The CDR3 sequence is CASSFLTYGYTF. In DNA form, the CDR3 reads TGTGCCAGCAGTTTCCTAACCTATGGCTACACCTTC.

This rearrangement joins TRBV14 to TRBJ2-5; TRBD1 agrees at 8 bases. CDR1 SGHDN and CDR2 FVKESK come from the germline V gene. With V trimmed by 2 bases and J by 4 bases, 6 bases remained unmatched. The CDR3 sequence is 15 residues long. The CDR3 loop is CASSQRYRGTETQYF. CDR3 sequence (DNA): TGTGCCAGCAGCCAACGGTACAGGGGGACAGAGACCCAGTACTTC.

V is TRBV24-1 and J is TRBJ2-5, with a tentative D call TRBD2 (6 bases). Trimming left V 4 bases short and J 5 bases short, with 7 bases between. This CDR3 has 12 amino acids. Germline values: CDR1 KGHDR, CDR2 SFDVKD. CDR3 residues: CATSDRGETQYF. The DNA of the CDR3 is TGTGCCACCAGTGACCGGGGGGAGACCCAGTACTTC.

The rearrangement uses TRBV9 and TRBJ2-1; 11 nucleotides align to TRBD2. Germline V gene sequence: CDR1 SGDLS, CDR2 YYNGEE. V dropped 3 bases and J dropped 7; count of bases not matched to a gene: 6. The length of the CDR3 is 15 residues. The CDR3 reads CASSGTSGRMNEQFF. The CDR3, as DNA: TGTGCCAGCAGCGGAACTAGCGGGAGAATGAATGAGCAGTTCTTC.

This clone was detected once. The chain combines TRBV30 with TRBJ1-4, with D perhaps TRBD1 (6 bases). Germline V CDR1 and CDR2: GTSNPN, SVGIG (reference sequence). V was clipped by 5 bases and J by 8 bases, with 9 bases between them. CDR3 length: 11 amino acids. This CDR3 is CAWGGAEKLFF. The DNA of the CDR3 is TGTGCCTGGGGGGGGGCCGAAAAACTGTTTTTT.

The rearrangement uses TRBV10-3 and TRBJ2-5, with D perhaps matching TRBD2 (5 bases). This CDR3 comprises 14 residues. Germline CDR1 ENHRY, CDR2 SYGVKD. Trimming stripped 0 bases from V and 6 bases from J, with 11 bases between. The CDR3 DNA reads as TGTGCCATCAGTGAGTCGAATGGACTCAAGACCCAGTACTTC. It specifies CAISESNGLKTQYF.

J is TRBJ2-2 and V is TRBV28; weak D call: TRBD2 (7 bases). The germline gives CDR1 MDHEN, CDR2 SYDVKM. The CDR3 runs 13 residues. V was cut by 11 bases and J by 2 bases, with 12 bases left in between. CDR3 sequence reads: CAGGGPNTGELFF. CDR3 DNA: TGTGCCGGGGGGGGCCCTAACACCGGGGAGCTGTTTTTT.

This chain connects TRBV28 to TRBJ1-2; perhaps TRBD1 as D (6 bases). The CDR3 extends over 13 amino acids. V was pared by 4 bases and J by 0 bases, with 6 bases between. Per the germline V gene, CDR1 is MDHEN and CDR2 is SYDVKM. CDR3 protein: CASSYRANYGYTF. The CDR3 DNA is TGTGCCAGCAGTTACAGGGCTAACTATGGCTACACCTTC.

The chain recombines TRBV11-2 with TRBJ2-1; D possibly corresponds to TRBD2 (6 bases). Per germline, CDR1 SGHAT and CDR2 FQNNGV. Trimming removed 1 base from V and 7 bases from J, with 14 bases in between. The CDR3 is 15 residues long. CDR3 DNA: TGTGCCAGCAGCTTAGCGGGACTCCGGGAGAATGAGCAGTTCTTC. It codes for CASSLAGLRENEQFF.

The chain links TRBV10-3 to TRBJ2-1, with no clear D. Between the trimmed V and J ends, which lost 2 bases and 9 bases, there was a span of 8 bases. CDR3 size: 12 residues. Per the germline V gene, CDR1 is ENHRY and CDR2 is SYGVKD. CDR3 sequence (DNA): TGTGCCATCAGTGAGGAGCAAAGTGAGCAGTTCTTC. Amino acid sequence: CAISEEQSEQFF.

The rearrangement links TRBV9 to TRBJ2-1; 10 bases match TRBD2. V shed 4 bases, J shed 1 base, and the junction held 11 bases outside the gene matches. The germline V gene encodes CDR1 SGDLS and CDR2 YYNGEE. The CDR3 consists of 18 residues. The CDR3 region has the DNA TGTGCCAGCAGCCCCCGTAGTAGCGGGAGGTCGTCCTACAATGAGCAGTTCTTC. It encodes CASSPRSSGRSSYNEQFF. The full variable domain, with the rest looked up from reference TRBV9 and TRBJ2-1, is DSGVTQTPKHLITATGQRVTLRCSPRSGDLSVYWYQQSLDQGLQFLIQYYNGEERAKGNILERFSAQQFPDLHSELNLSSLELGDSALYFCASSPRSSGRSSYNEQFFGPGTRLTVL.

This clone appeared once. The chain employs TRBV2 and TRBJ1-4; possibly TRBD1 for D (6 bases). Germline loops: CDR1 SNHLY, CDR2 FYNNEI. The CDR3 has 14 amino acids. V shed 3 bases and J shed 4 bases, with 9 bases lying between them. The CDR3 is CASSDRTDNEKLFF. The CDR3 bases are TGTGCCAGCAGTGACAGGACAGATAATGAAAAACTGTTTTTT. The variable domain in full, completed from reference TRBV2 and TRBJ1-4, reads EPEVTQTPSHQVTQMGQEVILRCVPISNHLYFYWYRQILGQKVEFLVSFYNNEISEKSEIFDDQFSVERPDGSNFTLKIRSTKLEDSAMYFCASSDRTDNEKLFFGSGTQLSVL.

The DNA of the CDR3 is TGTGCCAGCGCTCACCCGGGGACAGGTGAAAAACTGTTTTTT. It specifies CASAHPGTGEKLFF. The rearrangement joins TRBV6-5 to TRBJ1-4, with TRBD1 matching over 8 bases. V lost 8 bases and J lost 7; bases outside the gene matches: 9. The CDR3 covers 14 residues. In germline, CDR1 is MNHEY, CDR2 SVGAGI.

The rearrangement links TRBV21-1 to TRBJ2-7; the table's D gene call, TRBD1, was not cross checked with the DNA. TRBV21-1 is noted as a pseudogene. The CDR3 is 14 residues long. CDR3 sequence reads: CASSNRDRFYEQYF. The CDR3 region has the DNA TGTGCCAGCAGCAACCGGGACAGATTTTACGAGCAGTACTTC.

V is TRBV15 and J is TRBJ2-1; 11 nucleotides agree with TRBD2. CDR1 and CDR2 (germline): LNHNV, YYDKDF (reference sequence). V trimming: 3 bases; J trimming: 12 bases; junction bases outside the gene matches: 22. CDR3 size: 19 residues. The CDR3 DNA follows: TGTGCCACCAGCAGGGGGACGGCCGTGACTAGCGGGGATCCTCGGGGGCAGTTCTTC. It yields the protein CATSRGTAVTSGDPRGQFF.

This chain connects TRBV28 to TRBJ1-1; D gene unclear. CDR3 length equals 14 residues. Germline V gives CDR1 MDHEN, CDR2 SYDVKM. Trimming took off 7 bases at V and 8 bases at J, with 20 bases between the two ends. The CDR3 nucleotides are TGTGCCAGCACCGGCGCGGCGGGAGGGCTAGAAGCTTTCTTT. Its protein is CASTGAAGGLEAFF.